The present entry profiles one TCR beta chain with its context. Its antigen is currently not known. Base qualities are not at hand, and no much larger clone is one base apart. Each donor gave one peripheral blood draw, about 110 mL on average, collected into heparinised tubes. Naive, central memory, regulatory and stem cell-like memory CD4+ T cells were sorted on a BD FACSAria II using a panel including CD45RO, CCR7, CD25, CD127, CD95 and CD27. A purity above 98% was achieved for all sorted populations. PBMCs were separated immediately by Lymphoprep density gradient centrifugation and were stained directly, without being cultured. So that batch effects would be minimized, each experiment stained and sorted samples in pairs, pairing one healthy donor with one patient. Including cysteine and phenylalanine, the CDR3 has 15 amino acids. Of all the DNA, just the CDR3 is kept, 45 bases in frame from base 1. Based on the germline V gene (reference sequence), the CDR1 and CDR2 sequences are SEHNR and FQNEAQ. V is pared back by 0 bases and J by 0 bases, with 6 bases lying between the germline termini.

These data originate in a study of beta chain features in type 1 diabetes (dated by TCRdb to the late 2010s). About the full investigation: Mean age, gender distribution, total cell number and subset yield did not differ between patients and healthy donors. A total of 85 million to 140 million sorted cells were examined across all samples, and a strong correlation was observed between cell number per subset and RNA yield. The study compared TCRB repertoires of sorted circulating CD4+ T cell subsets between recently diagnosed type 1 diabetes patients and matched healthy donors. Regulatory and stem cell-like memory subsets were obtained from only 8 patients and roughly 8 healthy donors, while naive and central memory subsets were obtained from all 28 donors.

Overall study results and their limits: Because the HLA sub-analyses included only small numbers of individuals, any influence of HLA type on TCRB rearrangement was left unresolved. Shorter templates might be favored by PCR, yet because patient and control samples were amplified and corrected together, any such skew would affect both groups equally. Because cDNA was sequenced instead of genomic DNA, activated cells with high expression could be over-represented, although the groups did not differ in activation or CD3 levels. The naive, central memory and regulatory TCRB repertoires appeared to resemble one another more closely among patients than among healthy donors. At VDJ recombination sites, patients with type 1 diabetes made fewer insertions and deleted more nucleotides, a pattern implying thymic rearrangement abnormalities. Type 1 diabetes patients showed a moderate but significant shortening of TCRB CDR3 length in all four CD4+ subsets.

All of the isolated RNA was reverse transcribed with the High Capacity cDNA Reverse Transcription Kit, so expressed TCRB transcripts were sequenced. Deep immunoSEQ sequencing was applied to naive, central memory and regulatory T cell samples, giving an average of around 3.4 million total reads per sample. Sorted cells were lysed in RLT buffer, and RNA was extracted using DNase-treated RNeasy Micro or Mini kits according to cell number. Each cell subset was processed on its own to prevent cross-contamination, while patient and healthy donor samples were processed together. The immunoSEQ multiplex PCR was used to amplify TCRB sequences from cDNA, generating 87-bp fragments that spanned the CDR3 region. The amplicons were sequenced using the Illumina HiSeq platform. Processing in the source paper ran as follows. PCR bias was corrected computationally using synthetic template baselines, and reads within Hamming distance 2 were collapsed, with unmergeable singletons discarded. Reads were aligned to IMGT to assign V, D and J genes, CDR3 length, and insertions or deletions at six rearrangement sites. Clonotype counts were normalized to sorted cell number within each subset before computing true diversity and Gini coefficients with the tcR R package. The overlap coefficient, calculated on TCRB nucleotide sequences, was used to quantify repertoire sharing. The immuneACCESS repertoire file appears here via TCRdb, limited to in-frame rearrangements. These files lack a portion of the clones; in checked studies, under half of the deficit traces to unresolved V genes, and the cause of the others is not known. The V and J calls and clone size were taken over from that table, and D and trimming were inferred from the DNA. The sample yields 400,000 or so clones; 8.5% to 10% were counted once. Of the sample, approximately 0.6% falls within the top ten clones.

The sequence was collected from a man under 40 with type 1 diabetes. Recombination joined TRBV7-9 with TRBJ1-3; the D gene is perhaps TRBD1, from 5 matching bases. What was sequenced was central memory CD4+ T cells from blood. Read as DNA, the sequence is TGTGCCAGCAGCTTAGCGGGACCCTCTGGAAACACCATATATTTT. Translated, it gives CASSLAGPSGNTIYF.